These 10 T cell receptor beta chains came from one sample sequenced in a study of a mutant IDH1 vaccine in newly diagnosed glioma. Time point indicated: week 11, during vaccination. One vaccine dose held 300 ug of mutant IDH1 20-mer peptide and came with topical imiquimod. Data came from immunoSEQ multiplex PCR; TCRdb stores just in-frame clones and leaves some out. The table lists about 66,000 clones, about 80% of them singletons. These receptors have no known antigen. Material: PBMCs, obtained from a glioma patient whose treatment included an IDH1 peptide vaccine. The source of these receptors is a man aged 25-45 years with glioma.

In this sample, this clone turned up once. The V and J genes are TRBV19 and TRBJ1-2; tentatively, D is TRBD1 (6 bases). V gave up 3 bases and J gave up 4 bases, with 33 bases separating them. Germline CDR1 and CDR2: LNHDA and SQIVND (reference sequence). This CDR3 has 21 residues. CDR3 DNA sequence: TGTGCCAGTAGTATCCGAGTGGGGGCACCAGTGCGGGGGCCCCATGGCTATGGCTACACCTTC. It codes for CASSIRVGAPVRGPHGYGYTF.

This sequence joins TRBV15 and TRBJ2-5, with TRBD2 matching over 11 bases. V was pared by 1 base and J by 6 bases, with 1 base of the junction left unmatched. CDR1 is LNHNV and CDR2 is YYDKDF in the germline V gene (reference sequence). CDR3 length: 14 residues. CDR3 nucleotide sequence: TGTGCCACCAGCAGAGGACTAGCGGGGAAGACCCAGTACTTC. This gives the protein CATSRGLAGKTQYF.

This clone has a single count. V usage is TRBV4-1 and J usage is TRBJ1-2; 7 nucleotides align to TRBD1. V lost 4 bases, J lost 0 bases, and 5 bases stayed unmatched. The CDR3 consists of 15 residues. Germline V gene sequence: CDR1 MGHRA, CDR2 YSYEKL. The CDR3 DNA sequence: TGCGCCAGCAGCCGAGGGGACAGCTCTAACTATGGCTACACCTTC. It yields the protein CASSRGDSSNYGYTF.

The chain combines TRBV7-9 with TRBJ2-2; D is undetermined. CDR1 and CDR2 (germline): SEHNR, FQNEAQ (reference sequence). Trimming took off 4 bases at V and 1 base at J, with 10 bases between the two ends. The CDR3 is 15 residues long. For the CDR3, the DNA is TGTGCCAGCAGCTCGTACGGCGGGAACACCGGGGAGCTGTTTTTT. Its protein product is CASSSYGGNTGELFF.

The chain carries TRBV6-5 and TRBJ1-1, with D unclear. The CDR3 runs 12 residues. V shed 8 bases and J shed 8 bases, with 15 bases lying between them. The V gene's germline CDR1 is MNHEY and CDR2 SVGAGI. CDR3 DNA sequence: TGTGCCAGCCTATCCTACGACGGGGAAGCTTTCTTT. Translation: CASLSYDGEAFF.

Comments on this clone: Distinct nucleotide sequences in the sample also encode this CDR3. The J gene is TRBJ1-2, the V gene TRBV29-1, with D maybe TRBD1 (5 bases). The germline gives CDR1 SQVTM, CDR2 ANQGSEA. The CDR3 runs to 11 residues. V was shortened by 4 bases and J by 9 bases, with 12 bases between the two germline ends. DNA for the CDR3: TGCAGCGTTGGGCAGGGTCTAAGCTACACCTTC. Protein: CSVGQGLSYTF.

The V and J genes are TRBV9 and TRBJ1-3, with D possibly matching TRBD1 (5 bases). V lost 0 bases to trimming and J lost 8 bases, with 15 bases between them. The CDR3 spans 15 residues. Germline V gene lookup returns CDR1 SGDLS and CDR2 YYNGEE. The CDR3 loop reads CASSVGTSSGDTIYF. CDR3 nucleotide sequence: TGTGCCAGCAGCGTAGGGACAAGCTCGGGGGACACCATATATTTT. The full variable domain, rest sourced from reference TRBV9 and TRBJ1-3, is DSGVTQTPKHLITATGQRVTLRCSPRSGDLSVYWYQQSLDQGLQFLIQYYNGEERAKGNILERFSAQQFPDLHSELNLSSLELGDSALYFCASSVGTSSGDTIYFGEGSWLTVV.

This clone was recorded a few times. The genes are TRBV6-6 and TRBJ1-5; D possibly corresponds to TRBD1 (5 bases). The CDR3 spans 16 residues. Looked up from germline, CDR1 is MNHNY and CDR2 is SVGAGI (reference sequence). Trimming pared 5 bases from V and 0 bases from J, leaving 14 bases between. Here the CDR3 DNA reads TGTGCCAGCAGTCAGACCAGACAGTATAGCAATCAGCCCCAGCATTTT. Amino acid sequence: CASSQTRQYSNQPQHF.

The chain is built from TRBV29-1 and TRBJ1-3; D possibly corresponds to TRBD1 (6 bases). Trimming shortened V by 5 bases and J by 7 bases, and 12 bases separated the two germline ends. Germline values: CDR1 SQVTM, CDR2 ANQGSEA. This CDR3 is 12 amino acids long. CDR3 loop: CSVLDRRNTIYF. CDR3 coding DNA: TGCAGCGTTCTAGACAGGCGGAACACCATATATTTT.

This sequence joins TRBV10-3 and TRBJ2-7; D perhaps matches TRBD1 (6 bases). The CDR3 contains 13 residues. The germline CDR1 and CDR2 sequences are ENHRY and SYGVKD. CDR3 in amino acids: CAISPNEGDAPVV. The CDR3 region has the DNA TGTGCCATCAGTCCCAACGAGGGGGACGCTCCTGTCGTC.